The source of this T cell receptor (beta chain) is a study of blood T cell repertoires in COVID-19. Clones were read by immunoSEQ multiplex PCR, and TCRdb kept only the in-frame ones, dropping some. The sample includes around 300,000 clones, around 89% of them seen just once. With 1 base removed from V and 10 bases from J, the gap between germline ends came to 17 bases. The CDR3 is 16 amino acids. Germline V CDR1 and CDR2: MNHEY, SMNVEV (reference sequence). V gene TRBV27 combines with J gene TRBJ1-6; a possible D gene is TRBD1 (6 bases). Sequenced input: peripheral blood. The receptor's source is a woman aged 25 to 39 with COVID-19, enrolled during active disease. The CDR3 nucleotides read TGTGCCAGCAGTTTATTCGCACAGGGTTCAGGCTCACCCCTCCACTTT. This sequence encodes CASSLFAQGSGSPLHF.